The rows below give T cell receptor beta chains drawn from one sample of a study of blood T cells in healthy people across ages. TCRdb re-derived calls from the 5' RACE reads in MiXCR, one entry per CDR3 protein. The sample shows fewer than 1,000,000 distinct CDR3 sequences, less than 60% of them seen only once. The sequencing input was blood. The receptor set was obtained from a man at least 80 years old in good health. Each CDR3 is given with its conserved first and last residue. Fields, in order: clone size, V gene, D gene, J gene, CDR3 protein, CDR3 DNA. The D gene is left open where the match is weak. Not all rows give a size; the values are once, few, many and, for expanded clones, a class.

clone size: many
V gene: TRBV11-2
D gene: TRBD2
J gene: TRBJ2-7
CDR3 protein: CASSQTSGGPYEQYF
CDR3 DNA: TGTGCCAGCAGCCAGACTAGCGGGGGCCCCTACGAGCAGTACTTC

clone size: -
V gene: TRBV4-3
D gene: TRBD2
J gene: TRBJ2-1
CDR3 protein: CASSQEQREWEEQFF
CDR3 DNA: TGCGCCAGCAGCCAAGAACAGCGGGAGTGGGAGGAGCAGTTCTTC

clone size: -
V gene: TRBV27
D gene: TRBD1
J gene: TRBJ1-5
CDR3 protein: CASPPTGANQPQHF
CDR3 DNA: TGTGCCAGCCCCCCGACAGGGGCCAATCAGCCCCAGCATTTT

clone size: -
V gene: TRBV10-3
D gene: -
J gene: TRBJ1-2
CDR3 protein: CAISDGQAERYGYTF
CDR3 DNA: TGTGCCATCAGTGACGGTCAGGCGGAGAGGTATGGCTACACCTTC

clone size: -
V gene: TRBV20-1
D gene: -
J gene: TRBJ2-1
CDR3 protein: CSASGSNYNEQFF
CDR3 DNA: TGCAGTGCTAGCGGGAGCAATTACAATGAGCAGTTCTTC

clone size: few
V gene: TRBV28
D gene: -
J gene: TRBJ2-1
CDR3 protein: CASSLSSPRKQFF
CDR3 DNA: TGTGCCAGCAGTTTATCTTCCCCCCGTAAGCAGTTCTTC

clone size: -
V gene: TRBV9
D gene: TRBD2
J gene: TRBJ2-1
CDR3 protein: CASSFGLAVVDNEQFF
CDR3 DNA: TGTGCCAGCAGCTTTGGACTAGCGGTAGTGGACAATGAGCAGTTCTTC

clone size: -
V gene: TRBV20-1
D gene: -
J gene: TRBJ2-5
CDR3 protein: CSARGGGDNEQYF
CDR3 DNA: TGCAGTGCTAGAGGAGGGGGGGACAATGAGCAGTACTTC

clone size: -
V gene: TRBV9
D gene: TRBD2
J gene: TRBJ2-7
CDR3 protein: CASSVNGRAVNEQYF
CDR3 DNA: TGTGCCAGCAGCGTAAACGGGAGGGCGGTGAATGAGCAGTACTTC

clone size: -
V gene: TRBV20-1
D gene: -
J gene: TRBJ1-1
CDR3 protein: CSAGLNTEAFF
CDR3 DNA: TGCAGTGCTGGGTTGAACACTGAAGCTTTCTTT

clone size: -
V gene: TRBV7-3
D gene: -
J gene: TRBJ2-5
CDR3 protein: CASSLSRPSGGNEQYF
CDR3 DNA: TGTGCCAGCAGCTTATCCCGACCCAGTGGCGGCAATGAGCAGTACTTC

clone size: few
V gene: TRBV29-1
D gene: -
J gene: TRBJ2-1
CDR3 protein: CSVEGLQGNYEQFF
CDR3 DNA: TGCAGCGTTGAAGGATTACAGGGTAATTATGAGCAGTTCTTC

clone size: -
V gene: TRBV7-3
D gene: -
J gene: TRBJ2-7
CDR3 protein: CACSLLAGPSYEQYF
CDR3 DNA: TGTGCCTGCAGCTTATTAGCCGGGCCGAGCTACGAGCAGTACTTC

clone size: -
V gene: TRBV7-7
D gene: -
J gene: TRBJ2-6
CDR3 protein: CASSPLEPRVTF
CDR3 DNA: TGTGCTAGCAGCCCTCTGGAGCCCCGTGTGACTTTC

clone size: -
V gene: TRBV12-3/TRBV12-4
D gene: -
J gene: TRBJ2-6
CDR3 protein: CASMESGANVLTF
CDR3 DNA: TGTGCCAGCATGGAGTCTGGGGCCAACGTCCTGACTTTC

clone size: -
V gene: TRBV7-9
D gene: -
J gene: TRBJ2-5
CDR3 protein: CASSSNKGDKQETQYF
CDR3 DNA: TGTGCCAGCAGCTCCAATAAAGGAGATAAACAAGAGACCCAGTACTTC

clone size: -
V gene: TRBV12-3/TRBV12-4
D gene: -
J gene: TRBJ1-6
CDR3 protein: CASSESGLYSPLHF
CDR3 DNA: TGTGCCAGCAGCGAGTCCGGGTTATATTCACCCCTCCACTTT

clone size: -
V gene: TRBV11-2
D gene: TRBD2
J gene: TRBJ2-3
CDR3 protein: CASSRSGRGQDTQYF
CDR3 DNA: TGTGCCAGCAGTAGGAGCGGGAGGGGCCAGGATACGCAGTATTTT

clone size: -
V gene: TRBV18
D gene: -
J gene: TRBJ2-7
CDR3 protein: CASSPPTVVDEQYF
CDR3 DNA: TGTGCCAGCTCACCACCGACGGTCGTAGACGAGCAGTACTTC

clone size: -
V gene: TRBV30
D gene: -
J gene: TRBJ2-5
CDR3 protein: CAWSVGGAQETQYF
CDR3 DNA: TGTGCCTGGAGTGTAGGGGGGGCCCAAGAGACCCAGTACTTC

clone size: -
V gene: TRBV20-1
D gene: TRBD1
J gene: TRBJ2-2
CDR3 protein: CSALRGPANTGELFF
CDR3 DNA: TGTAGTGCTCTCAGGGGGCCCGCGAACACCGGGGAGCTGTTTTTT

clone size: few
V gene: TRBV3-1
D gene: TRBD1
J gene: TRBJ1-2
CDR3 protein: CASSLRQGRGYTF
CDR3 DNA: TGTGCCAGCAGCCTTAGACAGGGACGGGGCTACACCTTC

clone size: -
V gene: TRBV20-1
D gene: TRBD2
J gene: TRBJ2-1
CDR3 protein: CGVRPGTSDANEQFF
CDR3 DNA: TGCGGTGTCCGCCCCGGGACTAGCGATGCCAATGAGCAGTTCTTC

clone size: many
V gene: TRBV29-1
D gene: TRBD2
J gene: TRBJ2-1
CDR3 protein: CSPKFDTSGRDNEQFF
CDR3 DNA: TGCAGCCCAAAATTTGATACTAGCGGGAGAGACAATGAGCAGTTCTTC

clone size: -
V gene: TRBV5-4
D gene: TRBD2
J gene: TRBJ2-1
CDR3 protein: CASAIAGGRDEQFF
CDR3 DNA: TGTGCCAGCGCGATAGCGGGAGGGCGCGATGAGCAGTTCTTC

clone size: -
V gene: TRBV4-1
D gene: TRBD1
J gene: TRBJ2-3
CDR3 protein: CASSHPPTRTGGTDTQYF
CDR3 DNA: TGCGCCAGCAGCCACCCCCCCACCCGAACAGGGGGCACAGATACGCAGTATTTT

clone size: few
V gene: TRBV10-3
D gene: TRBD2
J gene: TRBJ2-3
CDR3 protein: CAIRTTSGATDTQYF
CDR3 DNA: TGTGCCATCAGGACGACTAGCGGGGCCACAGATACGCAGTATTTT

clone size: many
V gene: TRBV24-1
D gene: -
J gene: TRBJ2-1
CDR3 protein: CATSPLGNKGNEQFF
CDR3 DNA: TGTGCCACCAGTCCCCTGGGAAACAAGGGCAATGAGCAGTTCTTC

clone size: -
V gene: TRBV18
D gene: -
J gene: TRBJ2-5
CDR3 protein: CASSPQGLRETQYF
CDR3 DNA: TGTGCCAGCTCACCACAGGGACTCCGGGAGACCCAGTACTTC